A single sample gave rise to the 3 T cell receptor beta chains below, sequenced in a study of blood T cell repertoires in COVID-19. Libraries were prepared by immunoSEQ multiplex PCR; TCRdb keeps only in-frame clonotypes and omits some of them. The data hold about 190,000 clones, with more than 70% observed a single time. Sequenced: peripheral blood. The receptors stem from an elderly woman with active or convalescent COVID-19.

The CDR3 DNA follows: TGCGCCAGCAGCCCTAGGACAGGGCCCTACGAGCAGTACTTC. Translated: CASSPRTGPYEQYF. The chain employs TRBV4-3 and TRBJ2-7; 8 nucleotides align to TRBD1. Trimming removed 4 bases from V and 2 bases from J; junction bases left unmatched: 4. Germline V gene data show CDR1 as LGHNA and CDR2 as YSLEER. This CDR3 has 14 amino acids.

The rearrangement uses TRBV11-2 and TRBJ2-3, with D unclear. The CDR3 contains 14 residues. V was pared by 5 bases and J by 0 bases, with 9 bases between. Germline V gene lookup returns CDR1 SGHAT and CDR2 FQNNGV. CDR3 region: CASSASTSTDTQYF. CDR3 coding DNA: TGTGCCAGCAGCGCGTCGACTAGCACAGATACGCAGTATTTT.

J is TRBJ1-1 and V is TRBV28; D is uncertain. V lost 6 bases, J lost 4 bases, and 15 bases lay in between. In germline, CDR1 is MDHEN, CDR2 SYDVKM. The CDR3 totals 14 residues. The CDR3, as DNA: TGTGCCAGCAGCCCAGCGTGGCGGGCCACTGAAGCTTTCTTT. This gives the protein CASSPAWRATEAFF.